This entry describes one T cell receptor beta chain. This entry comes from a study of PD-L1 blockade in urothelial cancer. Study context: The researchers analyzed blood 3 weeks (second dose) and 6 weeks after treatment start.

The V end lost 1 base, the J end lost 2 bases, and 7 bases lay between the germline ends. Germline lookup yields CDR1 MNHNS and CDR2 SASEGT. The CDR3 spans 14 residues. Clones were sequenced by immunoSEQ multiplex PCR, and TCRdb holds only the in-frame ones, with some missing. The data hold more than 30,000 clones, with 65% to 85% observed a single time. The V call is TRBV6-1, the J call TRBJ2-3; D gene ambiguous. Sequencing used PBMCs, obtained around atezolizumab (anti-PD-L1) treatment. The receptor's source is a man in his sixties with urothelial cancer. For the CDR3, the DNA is TGTGCCAGCAGTGAAGGACTCAACACAGATACGCAGTATTTT. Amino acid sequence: CASSEGLNTDTQYF.